The sequence of this TCR beta chain was determined in a study of spatial heterogeneity in lung cancer. Across the study: Each unique TCR and UMI combination was seen more than ten times on average in raw reads. Whole-study results and caveats: More often at tumor resection than at routine follow-up, ubiquitous expanded tumor TCRs were detected in the blood.

This clonotype was counted many times. Antigen unknown. Stated time point: sample taken at primary tumor resection. No cell sorting; template was whole RNA from tumor, lung tissue or PBMC. There were 72 donors, all of them untreated patients with early-stage non-small cell lung cancer. Each TCR cDNA molecule bore a unique molecular identifier. MiXCR, run by TCRdb on the 5' RACE reads, gives a single entry per CDR3 protein. The table lists several thousand distinct CDR3 sequences, over 15% of them singletons. V lost 4 bases and J 3 bases, leaving 3 bases between the germline ends. This CDR3 region has 11 residues.

The gene calls are TRBV12-3 or TRBV12-4 and TRBJ1-2, with D unresolved. Sequencing used PBMCs, obtained at surgery. This receptor was taken from a female donor with early-stage non-small cell lung cancer. The CDR3 here is CASSYHYGYTF. DNA for the CDR3: TGTGCCAGCAGTTACCACTATGGCTACACCTTC.